This is a list of T cell receptor beta chains from one sample in a study of blood T cell repertoires in COVID-19. The method was immunoSEQ multiplex PCR; TCRdb's version includes in-frame clones alone and lacks a portion of them. The sample shows approximately 270,000 clones, roughly 89% of them seen only once. Sequenced material: peripheral blood. The receptors derive from a man aged 30 to 39 with acute or convalescent COVID-19. CDR3s include the opening cysteine and the closing phenylalanine or tryptophan. Each record gives: D gene, J gene, V gene, clone size, CDR3 protein, CDR3 DNA. A D gene is named only where the DNA matches it firmly. Clone size, where shown, is once, few, many, or a class for clones that have expanded.

NA TRBJ2-5 TRBV5-1 NA CASSSTGNPVETQYF TGCGCCAGCAGCTCAACAGGGAACCCAGTGGAGACCCAGTACTTC
NA TRBJ2-5 TRBV5-4 NA CASRPRGASTQETQYF TGTGCCAGCAGGCCCCGGGGGGCGAGCACACAAGAGACCCAGTACTTC
NA TRBJ1-1 TRBV7-9 NA CASSLPRDKTEAFF TGTGCCAGCAGCTTACCCCGGGACAAGACTGAAGCTTTCTTT
TRBD2 TRBJ2-3 TRBV15 NA CATSAGELTDTQYF TGTGCCACATCGGCGGGGGAGTTAACAGATACGCAGTATTTT
NA TRBJ1-3 TRBV6-5 NA CATTVYSGNTIYF TGTGCCACCACAGTGTATTCTGGAAACACCATATATTTT
NA TRBJ2-5 TRBV25-1 NA CASSDGSGPETQYF TGTGCCAGCAGTGATGGGTCAGGGCCGGAGACCCAGTACTTC
TRBD2 TRBJ2-7 TRBV7-9 NA CASSLVSSGSYEQYF TGTGCCAGCAGCTTAGTGTCTAGCGGGTCCTACGAGCAGTACTTC
TRBD1 TRBJ1-2 TRBV11-2 NA CASSLGYRGPIVHGYTF TGTGCCAGCAGCTTAGGGTACAGGGGCCCGATCGTTCATGGCTACACCTTC
NA TRBJ1-5 TRBV21-1 NA CASSTLEGESNQPQHF TGTGCCAGCAGCACCCTTGAGGGGGAAAGCAATCAGCCCCAGCATTTT
TRBD1 TRBJ1-4 TRBV28 NA CASSFPQGGTNEKLFF TGTGCCAGCAGTTTCCCACAGGGGGGGACTAATGAAAAACTGTTTTTT
TRBD2 TRBJ2-3 TRBV11-2 once CASSRSGVLSDTQYF TGTGCCAGCAGCCGTAGCGGGGTTTTATCAGATACGCAGTATTTT
TRBD1 TRBJ1-2 TRBV10-2 NA CASSELQGAGNYGYTF TGCGCCAGCAGTGAGTTACAGGGGGCCGGCAACTATGGCTACACCTTC
TRBD1 TRBJ1-5 TRBV2 NA CASINTGTASNQPQHF TGTGCCAGCATCAATACCGGGACAGCAAGCAATCAGCCCCAGCATTTT
TRBD2 TRBJ2-2 TRBV27 NA CASSLRLAGGPNTGELFF TGTGCCAGCAGTTTACGACTAGCGGGGGGCCCGAACACCGGGGAGCTGTTTTTT
NA TRBJ2-5 TRBV10-3 NA CAIKLSAGQETQYF TGTGCCATCAAATTATCCGCGGGACAAGAGACCCAGTACTTC
NA TRBJ2-7 TRBV6-5 NA CASSYSGRGEQYF TGTGCCAGCAGTTACTCGGGCCGGGGCGAGCAGTACTTC
TRBD1 TRBJ1-3 TRBV29-1 NA CSVADRGGNTIYF TGCAGCGTCGCGGACAGGGGCGGAAACACCATATATTTT
NA TRBJ2-2 TRBV11-2 NA CASSSSWEVPGELFF TGTGCCAGCAGCTCAAGCTGGGAGGTCCCCGGGGAGCTGTTTTTT